One and the same sample provided the 27 T cell receptor beta chains below, sequenced in a study of early T cells in non-severe SARS-CoV-2 infection. Using its own MiXCR run on the 5' RACE reads, TCRdb lists one record per CDR3 protein. The top ten hold around a tenth of the sample, which has some 21,000 distinct CDR3 sequences, around 5.2% seen once. Material: whole blood. All receptors derive from an adult who was a healthcare worker with PCR-confirmed SARS-CoV-2 infection or an uninfected control (not recorded which).

This clonotype was observed at least ten times. The chain links TRBV12-3 or TRBV12-4 to TRBJ2-1; D call uncertain. V was pared by 3 bases and J by 9 bases, with 6 bases between. This CDR3 is 11 amino acids long. The CDR3 nucleotides are TGTGCCAGCAGTTTCCGTCCTGAGCAGTTCTTC. It encodes CASSFRPEQFF.

In this sample, this clonotype turned up many times. The V call is TRBV24-1, the J call TRBJ2-1, with 8 bases aligning to TRBD1. Trimming removed 5 bases from V and 3 bases from J; junction bases left unmatched: 8. Germline V gene data show CDR1 as KGHDR and CDR2 as SFDVKD. The CDR3 is made up of 16 amino acids. The CDR3 spells CATSAAGGPNYNEQFF. In DNA form, the CDR3 reads TGTGCCACCAGTGCGGCAGGGGGCCCAAACTACAATGAGCAGTTCTTC.

This clonotype was seen many times. This CDR3 reads CASSDSASGSSTWNEQFF. The CDR3 DNA reads TGTGCCAGCAGTGACTCGGCTAGCGGGAGTAGTACGTGGAATGAGCAGTTCTTC. The genes are TRBV6-4 and TRBJ2-1; 10 nucleotides align to TRBD2. The length of the CDR3 is 18 residues. Germline V gives CDR1 MRHNA, CDR2 SNTAGT. With V trimmed by 0 bases and J by 7 bases, 12 bases remained unmatched.

This clonotype was detected ten times or more. V usage is TRBV5-1 and J usage is TRBJ2-7, with 7 nucleotides matching TRBD2. Per the germline V gene, CDR1 is SGHRS and CDR2 is YFSETQ. The CDR3 is 17 residues long. Trimming cost V 0 bases and J 6 bases; bases outside gene matches: 15. The CDR3 sequence is CASSLEGWRESPGEQYF. CDR3 nucleotides: TGCGCCAGCAGCTTGGAGGGCTGGCGGGAGAGCCCGGGCGAGCAGTACTTC.

This clonotype was recorded many times. The J gene is TRBJ2-3, the V gene TRBV10-3; D gene uncertain. The CDR3 spans 14 residues. Per the germline V gene, CDR1 is ENHRY and CDR2 is SYGVKD. Deletions cut 2 bases from V and 3 bases from J, with 9 bases between. CDR3 sequence reads: CAISEKQTTDTQYF. The CDR3 coding sequence is TGTGCCATCAGTGAGAAACAGACTACAGATACGCAGTATTTT.

This clonotype has a handful of counts. This chain joins TRBV19 and TRBJ2-4, with D maybe TRBD1 (5 bases). Trimming took off 4 bases at V and 7 bases at J, with 23 bases between the two ends. CDR3 length equals 17 residues. Per the germline V gene, CDR1 is LNHDA and CDR2 is SQIVND (reference sequence). The CDR3 nucleotides read TGTGCCAGTAGTACTTATGATCAGGGCCATCTTGGGAACATTCAGTACTTC. Its protein is CASSTYDQGHLGNIQYF. Full variable domain (outside the CDR3, taken from reference TRBV19 and TRBJ2-4): DGGITQSPKYLFRKEGQNVTLSCEQNLNHDAMYWYRQDPGQGLRLIYYSQIVNDFQKGDIAEGYSVSREKKESFPLTVTSAQKNPTAFYLCASSTYDQGHLGNIQYFGAGTRLSVL.

This clonotype was seen more than once but under ten times. V and J are TRBV29-1 and TRBJ2-7; D possibly corresponds to TRBD2 (6 bases). Germline CDR1 is SQVTM and CDR2 is ANQGSEA. The CDR3 extends over 14 amino acids. The V gene lost 4 bases and the J gene lost 2 bases, with 15 bases spanning the gap. The CDR3 nucleotides read TGCAGCGTTGCGGGGGACGTCCGGGCCTACGAGCAGTACTTC. The encoded protein is CSVAGDVRAYEQYF.

Many counts were recorded for this clonotype. This chain links TRBV4-1 with TRBJ2-2; 11 nucleotides line up with TRBD2. The CDR3 is 15 amino acids. J gave up 9 bases and V 2 bases, and 5 bases lay outside the gene matches. In germline, CDR1 is MGHRA, CDR2 YSYEKL. DNA of the CDR3: TGCGCCAGCAGCCAAACTAGCGGGAGCGTCAGGGAGCTGTTTTTT. Amino acid sequence: CASSQTSGSVRELFF.

This clonotype was seen at least ten times. The chain links TRBV5-6 to TRBJ2-7; 8 bases are shared with TRBD2. In germline, CDR1 is SGHDT, CDR2 YYEEEE. This CDR3 is 15 amino acids long. Germline trimming cut 4 bases from V and 1 base from J; bases unmatched to any gene: 7. CDR3 in DNA: TGTGCCAGCAGCCTCGGGACTAGTCAGTCCTACGAGCAGTACTTC. Its protein product is CASSLGTSQSYEQYF.

This clonotype was seen a few times. This chain connects TRBV12-3 or TRBV12-4 to TRBJ2-7; a possible D gene is TRBD2 (6 bases). Trimming took 6 bases from V and 2 from J, leaving 14 bases between them. The CDR3 spans 14 residues. CDR3 DNA sequence: TGTGCCAGCAGCGGGGACTTGCAGCCCTACGAGCAGTACTTC. Translation: CASSGDLQPYEQYF.

This clonotype was found many times. The chain couples TRBV18 to TRBJ2-7; either TRBD1 or TRBD2 may supply D (5 bases each). The CDR3 loop spans 13 amino acids. Germline assignment: CDR1 KGHSH and CDR2 LQKENI. V was clipped by 0 bases and J by 6 bases, with 9 bases between them. CDR3 nucleotide sequence: TGTGCCAGCTCACCACCGGGTGGGGGCGAGCAGTACGTC. Translation: CASSPPGGGEQYV.

This clonotype occurred many times. This chain links TRBV12-3 or TRBV12-4 with TRBJ1-2; D gene unclear. The length of the CDR3 is 13 residues. V was pared by 6 bases and J by 1 base, with 9 bases between. CDR3 sequence reads: CASRLGSNYGYTF. The CDR3 nucleotides are TGTGCCAGCAGATTGGGCAGTAACTATGGCTACACCTTC.

The chain combines TRBV29-1 with TRBJ2-7, with 8 bases identical to TRBD1. This CDR3 spans 15 amino acids. V dropped 6 bases and J dropped 4; count of bases not matched to a gene: 14. Germline-derived CDR1 and CDR2 are SQVTM and ANQGSEA. DNA for the CDR3: TGCAGCGTGGCCCCGAGGACAGGGACGGCTTACGAGCAGTACTTC. Its translation: CSVAPRTGTAYEQYF.

This clonotype was detected many times. The chain combines TRBV20-1 with TRBJ2-5; D uncertain. The ends were cut back, 2 bases at V and 5 bases at J, with 6 bases in the middle. Per the germline V gene, CDR1 is DFQATT and CDR2 is SNEGSKA (reference sequence). This CDR3 has 11 residues. The CDR3 here is CSARNRETQYF. The CDR3 nucleotides read TGCAGTGCTAGAAATCGGGAGACCCAGTACTTC.

This clonotype was seen ten or more times. This sequence joins TRBV20-1 and TRBJ2-5; weak D call: TRBD2 (6 bases). Germline CDR1 reads DFQATT; CDR2 reads SNEGSKA (reference sequence). V lost 6 bases and J lost 5, with 16 bases in between. This CDR3 spans 13 amino acids. CDR3 in DNA: TGCAGTGCCCCCCGTTCGGAGGGGGAGACCCAGTACTTC. The encoded protein is CSAPRSEGETQYF.

This clonotype was seen repeatedly, ten times or more. The chain joins TRBV20-1 to TRBJ2-7; D is unresolved. This CDR3 is 13 amino acids long. Germline assignment: CDR1 DFQATT and CDR2 SNEGSKA (reference sequence). Between the trimmed V and J ends, which lost 3 bases and 1 base, there was a span of 10 bases. The CDR3 region is CSASPGPSYEQYF. Written as DNA, the CDR3 is TGCAGTGCTAGCCCCGGACCGTCCTACGAGCAGTACTTC.

This clonotype turned up a few times. The chain uses TRBV12-3 or TRBV12-4 and TRBJ2-1; D is uncertain. V was cut by 1 base and J by 4 bases, with 11 bases left in between. This CDR3 contains 15 residues. The CDR3 coding sequence is TGTGCCAGCAGTTTAGACGCTGTATCGTACAATGAGCAGTTCTTC. Amino acids: CASSLDAVSYNEQFF.

This clonotype was found many times. V is TRBV7-2 and J is TRBJ2-7; 7 bases fit TRBD2. Germline V gene data show CDR1 as SGHTA and CDR2 as FQGNSA. The CDR3 spans 14 residues. The ends lost 3 bases at V and 7 bases at J; junction bases unmatched: 9. CDR3 nucleotides: TGTGCCAGCAGCTTGGCGGGAGCAGGGAGAGAGCAGTACTTC. It translates to CASSLAGAGREQYF. The full variable domain, with the rest looked up from reference TRBV7-2 and TRBJ2-7, is GAGVSQSPSNKVTEKGKDVELRCDPISGHTALYWYRQSLGQGLEFLIYFQGNSAPDKSGLPSDRFSAERTGGSVSTLTIQRTQQEDSAVYLCASSLAGAGREQYFGPGTRLTVT.

This clonotype was seen a few times. The chain uses TRBV5-1 and TRBJ1-5; 10 bases are shared with TRBD1. The junction had 5 bases not matched to a gene; V was cut back by 3 bases and J by 8 bases. The germline CDR1 and CDR2 sequences are SGHRS and YFSETQ. The CDR3 extends over 14 amino acids. CDR3 sequence: CASSSGQGNEPQHF. In DNA form, the CDR3 reads TGCGCCAGCAGCTCGGGACAGGGGAACGAGCCCCAGCATTTT.

This clonotype was found many times. The rearrangement links TRBV6-1 to TRBJ2-7, with TRBD2 as a possible D gene (5 bases). V dropped 6 bases and J dropped 1 base, with 19 bases sitting between them. The CDR3 has 16 residues. Germline CDR1 is MNHNS and CDR2 is SASEGT. The CDR3 loop reads CASRRDWQAGSYEQYV. Here the CDR3 DNA reads TGTGCCAGCAGGAGGGATTGGCAAGCAGGTTCCTACGAGCAGTACGTC.

In its sample, this clonotype was seen many times. V usage is TRBV5-1 and J usage is TRBJ1-1; a weak D match, TRBD1 (6 bases). The V gene lost 0 bases and the J gene lost 1 base, with 10 bases spanning the gap. Germline values: CDR1 SGHRS, CDR2 YFSETQ. The CDR3 loop spans 15 amino acids. This CDR3 is CASSLVGAGNTEAFF. In nucleotides, the CDR3 is TGCGCCAGCAGCTTGGTGGGGGCCGGGAACACTGAAGCTTTCTTT.

The chain has TRBV3-1 and TRBJ1-3, with D hard to call. Germline values: CDR1 LGHDT, CDR2 YNNKEL (reference sequence). This CDR3 comprises 15 residues. The V end lost 0 bases, the J end lost 0 bases, and 6 bases lay between the germline ends. Here the CDR3 DNA reads TGTGCCAGCAGCCAAGACCACAGCTCTGGAAACACCATATATTTT. This gives the protein CASSQDHSSGNTIYF.

This clonotype came up a few times. V is TRBV12-3 or TRBV12-4 and J is TRBJ2-7; D is unresolved. The V gene lost 3 bases and the J gene lost 6 bases, with 9 bases spanning the gap. There are 12 residues in the CDR3. The CDR3 is CASSFVLGEQYF. DNA for the CDR3: TGTGCCAGCAGTTTTGTATTAGGCGAGCAGTACTTC.

For this clonotype: This sequence may be a read error, since a much larger clone differs from it by one base. The V gene is TRBV5-6, the J gene TRBJ2-4; D unclear. The CDR3 loop spans 14 amino acids. The V gene lost 2 bases and the J gene lost 7 bases, with 13 bases spanning the gap. Per the germline V gene, CDR1 is SGHDT and CDR2 is YYEEEE. CDR3 in amino acids: CASSLTDPGNIQYF. The CDR3 nucleotides read TGTGCCAGCAGCTTAACGGACCCTGGGAACATTCAGTACTTC.

This clonotype was observed many times. The J gene is TRBJ2-1, the V gene TRBV27, with D tentatively TRBD1 (6 bases). With 5 bases removed from V and 11 bases from J, the gap between germline ends came to 16 bases. Per germline, CDR1 MNHEY and CDR2 SMNVEV (reference sequence). The CDR3 spans 13 residues. The CDR3 DNA reads TGTGCCAGCAGTCCACGCCGGGACACAAAGCAGTTCTTC. This gives the protein CASSPRRDTKQFF.

In its sample, this clonotype was seen many times. V and J are TRBV20-1 and TRBJ2-3; 8 bases agree with TRBD2. This CDR3 has 16 amino acids. Germline assignment: CDR1 DFQATT and CDR2 SNEGSKA (reference sequence). V was pared by 6 bases and J by 0 bases, with 11 bases of the junction left unmatched. CDR3 sequence: CSAPLAGGRSTDTQYF. DNA for the CDR3: TGCAGTGCCCCGCTAGCGGGCGGGAGGAGCACAGATACGCAGTATTTT.

The chain joins TRBV6-5 to TRBJ2-3; no definite D call. Germline lookup yields CDR1 MNHEY and CDR2 SVGAGI. V lost 3 bases, J lost 0 bases, and 7 bases lay in between. This CDR3 is built from 14 residues. CDR3 sequence: CASSYLSSTDTQYF. The CDR3 region has the DNA TGTGCCAGCAGTTATCTGTCTAGCACAGATACGCAGTATTTT.